This TCR beta chain was identified during a study of early T cells in non-severe SARS-CoV-2 infection. Study information: Chains were not paired, and sequencing was done on bulk RNA from unsorted whole blood. Study outcomes and limitations: Matching with VDJdb favored anti-spike CD8 responses (missing private and CD4 specificities).

V lost 6 bases and J lost 0, with 8 bases in between. Germline V CDR1 and CDR2: MNHEY, SVGAGI. The CDR3 runs 14 residues. This clonotype was seen many times. Its antigen is not known. cDNA molecules, individually, were tagged with unique molecular identifiers. TCRdb redid the calling of the 5' RACE reads with MiXCR, one entry per CDR3 protein. The sample comprises 40,000 or so distinct CDR3 sequences, over 5% of which are singletons, and about 5.5% rests with the top ten. The sequences come from whole blood, collected at baseline. The V gene is TRBV6-5, the J gene TRBJ2-2; TRBD1 is a possible D gene (5 bases). This receptor was taken from an adult who was a healthcare worker with PCR-confirmed SARS-CoV-2 infection or an uninfected control (not recorded which). CDR3 bases: TGTGCCAGCAGAACAGGAGCGAACACCGGGGAGCTGTTTTTT. It codes for CASRTGANTGELFF.